This T cell receptor beta chain was observed in a study of shared clonotypes between healthy human individuals. For the study at large: The people who gave samples were a couple of women and a few men aged 18 to 49. A donor's plate count was three for CD4 naive and three for CD4 memory; CD8 naive had two and CD8 memory one.

Profiling relied on immunoSEQ multiplex PCR, and the TCRdb table lists in-frame clones only, not all of them. Seen here are over 2 million clones, around 92% observed once, and the top ten hold around 0.38%. As regards this clone: What it binds is not known.

General study points: Generally, naive subsets came out with larger estimated richness than memory subsets.

Germline values: CDR1 MDHEN, CDR2 SYDVKM. The CDR3 contains 14 residues. V was cut by 2 bases and J by 7 bases, with 14 bases left in between. The receptor was isolated from a man between 18 and 35 years old in good health. Some clones in this sample may be carry-over from other donors' samples. The sequenced material came from naive CD4+ T cells from PBMCs. Subset specified: CD45RA+ positively selected. The chain uses TRBV28 and TRBJ1-1; D may be TRBD1 (6 bases). CDR3 in amino acids: CASSLDRTESEAFF. The CDR3 DNA is TGTGCCAGCAGTTTAGACAGGACGGAAAGTGAAGCTTTCTTT.